A single sample gave rise to the 5 T cell receptor beta chains below, sequenced in a study of blood T cell repertoires in COVID-19. Repertoires were generated with immunoSEQ multiplex PCR, while TCRdb's copy carries only in-frame clones and drops some. Among around 200,000 clones listed, 84% were seen once. The sample comprised peripheral blood. These receptors all stem from a human donor in a cohort sampled during active COVID-19.

This rearrangement joins TRBV5-6 to TRBJ1-3; D is possibly TRBD1 (5 bases). V shed 0 bases and J shed 3 bases, with 10 bases lying between them. The CDR3 covers 15 residues. The germline V gene has CDR1 SGHDT and CDR2 YYEEEE. The CDR3 here is CASSLVAGNGNTIYF. Here the CDR3 DNA reads TGTGCCAGCAGCTTGGTCGCAGGGAATGGAAACACCATATATTTT.

The chain has TRBV5-4 and TRBJ1-2, with TRBD1 identical over 10 bases. Losses at the gene ends were 4 bases for V and 8 bases for J; bases not matched to a gene: 8. CDR1 is SGHNT and CDR2 is YYREEE in the germline V gene (reference sequence). This CDR3 region has 14 residues. CDR3 nucleotide sequence: TGTGCCAGCAGCACCCTTGACAGGGGGCTAGGCTACACCTTC. Translating it yields CASSTLDRGLGYTF.

The chain joins TRBV15 to TRBJ1-1; D remains unclear. This CDR3 has 15 residues. Germline V gene data show CDR1 as LNHNV and CDR2 as YYDKDF (reference sequence). Trimming took 0 bases from V and 0 from J, leaving 8 bases between them. The CDR3 is CATSRDYSLNTEAFF. In nucleotides, the CDR3 is TGTGCCACCAGCAGAGATTACAGCCTGAACACTGAAGCTTTCTTT.

V is TRBV6-5 and J is TRBJ1-1, with a weak D call TRBD1 (5 bases). The V end was cut by 7 bases, the J end by 1 base, with 16 bases between. Germline V gives CDR1 MNHEY, CDR2 SVGAGI. This CDR3 has 15 residues. The CDR3 DNA is TGTGCCAGCACCCCCTCAAACACAGGGAACACTGAAGCTTTCTTT. Translated: CASTPSNTGNTEAFF.

The chain couples TRBV7-9 to TRBJ2-2; 9 nucleotides line up with TRBD1. With 5 bases clipped from V and 3 bases from J, the junction kept 10 bases outside the gene matches. This CDR3 region has 17 residues. Germline lookup yields CDR1 SEHNR and CDR2 FQNEAQ (reference sequence). Here the CDR3 DNA reads TGTGCCAGCAGCCACACGACGGGACAGGGTGACACCGGGGAGCTGTTTTTT. Translated: CASSHTTGQGDTGELFF.